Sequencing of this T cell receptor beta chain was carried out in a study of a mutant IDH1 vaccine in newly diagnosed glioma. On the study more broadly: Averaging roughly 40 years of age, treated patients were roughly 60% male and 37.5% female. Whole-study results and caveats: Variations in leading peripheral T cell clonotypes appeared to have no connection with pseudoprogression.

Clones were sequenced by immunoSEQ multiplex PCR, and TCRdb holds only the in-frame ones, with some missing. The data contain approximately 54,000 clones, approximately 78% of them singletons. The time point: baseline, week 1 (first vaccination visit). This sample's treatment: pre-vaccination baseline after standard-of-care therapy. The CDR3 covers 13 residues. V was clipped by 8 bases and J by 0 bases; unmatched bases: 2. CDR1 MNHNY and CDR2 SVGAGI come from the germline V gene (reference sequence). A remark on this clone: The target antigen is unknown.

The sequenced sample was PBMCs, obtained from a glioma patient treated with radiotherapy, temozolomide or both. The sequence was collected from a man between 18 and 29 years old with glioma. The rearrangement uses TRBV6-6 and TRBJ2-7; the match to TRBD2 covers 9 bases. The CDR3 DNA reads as TGTGCCAGCCGCGGGGGGGTCTCCTACGAGCAGTACTTC. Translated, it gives CASRGGVSYEQYF.